The entry below gives a single TCR beta chain sequence along with its context. Trimming took 1 base from V and 6 from J, leaving 10 bases between them. Germline V gene data show CDR1 as SGHNT and CDR2 as YYREEE (reference sequence). There are 13 residues in the CDR3. Original processing notes: Estimation of nucleated cell counts relied on the amplification of reference gene primers. TCRdb's table, derived via immunoSEQ multiplex PCR, lists solely in-frame clones and lacks some. The V and J calls and clone size were taken over from that table, and D and trimming were inferred from the DNA. The repertoire holds around 140,000 clones, with 65% to 90% as singletons. These data come from a study of blood T cell repertoires in COVID-19. Study-wide context: Acute-phase and convalescent COVID-19 samples originated in the United States, Italy and Spain. PBMCs, B-cell-depleted T cells, or T cells were the source of the cDNA or gDNA that made up the material.

Sequencing was carried out using peripheral blood. V usage is TRBV5-4 and J usage is TRBJ1-1; D gene uncertain. The sequence derives from a man aged 60 to 75 with active or convalescent COVID-19. CDR3 in DNA: TGTGCCAGCAGCTTGTGGGCCGGGGCTGAAGCTTTCTTT. Protein product: CASSLWAGAEAFF.